One sample yielded the 14 T cell receptor beta chains listed below, sequenced in a study of blood T cells in healthy people across ages. Primed by a sample-barcoded 5' primer and a J-beta primer mix, a second PCR proceeded for about 6 to 11 cycles. TCRdb itself ran the 5' RACE reads through MiXCR, one entry per CDR3 protein. The repertoire holds around 580,000 distinct CDR3 sequences, with about 45% as singletons. The sample taken for sequencing was blood. Receptors were obtained from a man older than 75 in good health.

Comment on this clonotype: The junction departs from germline at one end; a sequencing error may be responsible. DNA of the CDR3: TGTGCCAGCAGCTTATACGTGGTGGACACAGATGCGCAGTATTTT. This sequence encodes CASSLYVVDTDAQYF. The chain joins TRBV5-6 to TRBJ2-3; weak D call: TRBD1 (5 bases). From germline, CDR1 is SGHDT and CDR2 YYEEEE. CDR3 length: 15 amino acids.

This clonotype was seen repeatedly, ten times or more. The chain recombines TRBV5-1 with TRBJ2-5; D unresolved. V was pared by 3 bases and J by 2 bases, with 14 bases between. From germline, CDR1 is SGHRS and CDR2 YFSETQ. The CDR3 consists of 15 residues. This CDR3 is CASSWAQLQQETQYF. The CDR3 DNA reads as TGCGCCAGCAGCTGGGCCCAGTTACAACAAGAGACCCAGTACTTC. The whole variable domain, filled in from reference TRBV5-1 and TRBJ2-5, reads KAGVTQTPRYLIKTRGQQVTLSCSPISGHRSVSWYQQTPGQGLQFLFEYFSETQRNKGNFPGRFSGRQFSNSRSEMNVSTLELGDSALYLCASSWAQLQQETQYFGPGTRLLVL.

The gene calls are TRBV30 and TRBJ2-7, with D maybe TRBD1 (6 bases). The germline V gene encodes CDR1 GTSNPN and CDR2 SVGIG (reference sequence). The CDR3 sequence is 14 residues long. Trimming took off 4 bases at V and 1 base at J, with 14 bases between the two ends. CDR3 nucleotides: TGTGCCTGGAAACCCCCAACAGGGTCCTACGAGCAGTACTTC. Translation gives CAWKPPTGSYEQYF.

The chain carries TRBV7-2 and TRBJ1-6; D perhaps matches TRBD1 (6 bases). The CDR3 has 15 residues. The germline V gene encodes CDR1 SGHTA and CDR2 FQGNSA. The ends were cut back, 0 bases at V and 8 bases at J, with 11 bases in the middle. The CDR3 loop reads CASSLAGGGYSPLHF. For the CDR3, the DNA is TGTGCCAGCAGCTTAGCAGGGGGTGGATATTCACCCCTCCACTTT.

A single count supports this clonotype. The rearrangement uses TRBV11-3 and TRBJ1-6; unclear D gene. There are 11 residues in the CDR3. Trimming removed 8 bases at V and 10 bases at J, with 9 bases between. The V gene's germline CDR1 is SGHNT and CDR2 YENEEA. The CDR3 region is CASWFISPLHF. CDR3 DNA: TGTGCCAGCTGGTTTATCTCACCCCTCCACTTT.

This clonotype was picked up many times. This chain uses TRBV6-5 with TRBJ2-5; 7 bases line up with TRBD2. The V gene end was trimmed by 5 bases and the J gene end by 2 bases; junction bases not matched to a gene: 2. Germline V gene lookup returns CDR1 MNHEY and CDR2 SVGAGI. The CDR3 is made up of 13 amino acids. The CDR3, as DNA: TGTGCCAGCAGTGACGGGGGGCAAGAGACCCAGTACTTC. It yields the protein CASSDGGQETQYF.

The V gene is TRBV5-1, the J gene TRBJ1-1; possibly TRBD1 for D (5 bases). Germline V gives CDR1 SGHRS, CDR2 YFSETQ. V was shortened by 0 bases and J by 5 bases, with 8 bases between the two germline ends. The length of the CDR3 is 13 residues. This chain's CDR3 is CASSLEWGTEAFF. CDR3 in DNA: TGCGCCAGCAGCTTGGAATGGGGGACTGAAGCTTTCTTT.

This clonotype was recorded only once. At one boundary the junction diverges from the germline segment, which might be a read error. The V gene is TRBV6-2 or TRBV6-3, the J gene TRBJ2-7; 9 positions agree with TRBD2. From germline, CDR1 is MNHEY and CDR2 SVGEGT. This CDR3 spans 14 amino acids. CDR3 bases: TGTGCCAGCAGTTACAGCGGGAGGAGGAACGAGCGGTACTTC. It yields the protein CASSYSGRRNERYF.

The rearrangement joins TRBV7-9 to TRBJ2-1; D remains unclear. The CDR3 is made up of 13 amino acids. Between the trimmed V and J ends, which lost 5 bases and 2 bases, there was a span of 7 bases. Germline loops: CDR1 SEHNR, CDR2 FQNEAQ (reference sequence). CDR3 in DNA: TGTGCCAGCAGCGAGGCGACCTACAATGAGCAGTTCTTC. This translates into CASSEATYNEQFF.

This clonotype has only a few counts. The chain has TRBV24-1 and TRBJ2-1, with a tentative D call TRBD2 (6 bases). The CDR3 length is 15 residues. V dropped 3 bases and J dropped 5 bases, with 13 bases sitting between them. Germline loops: CDR1 KGHDR, CDR2 SFDVKD. CDR3 nucleotide sequence: TGTGCCACCAGTGATACGGCGGGATTCGACAATGAGCAGTTCTTC. It yields the protein CATSDTAGFDNEQFF.

This clonotype has more than one count but fewer than ten. V gene TRBV20-1 combines with J gene TRBJ2-5, with TRBD1 matching over 9 bases. The CDR3 loop spans 16 amino acids. Looked up from germline, CDR1 is DFQATT and CDR2 is SNEGSKA (reference sequence). Trimming cost V 2 bases and J 5 bases; bases outside gene matches: 12. The CDR3: CSARRDRGTGKETQYF. DNA of the CDR3: TGCAGTGCTAGACGAGATCGTGGGACAGGGAAGGAGACCCAGTACTTC.

The chain links TRBV5-5 to TRBJ2-2, with a tentative D call TRBD2 (5 bases). V lost 1 base to trimming and J lost 6 bases, with 13 bases between them. Germline V gives CDR1 SGHKS, CDR2 YYEKEE (reference sequence). CDR3 size: 15 residues. The CDR3 loop reads CASSLSGLSPGELFF. The DNA for the CDR3 is TGTGCCAGCAGCTTGAGCGGATTAAGCCCCGGGGAGCTGTTTTTT.

This clonotype was observed at least ten times. The chain links TRBV6-5 to TRBJ1-1; possible D gene TRBD1, 5 bases. This CDR3 has 16 residues. CDR1 and CDR2 (germline): MNHEY, SVGAGI. Trimming took 2 bases from V and 0 from J, leaving 13 bases between them. The CDR3 here is CASSYSRGGLNTEAFF. The CDR3 coding sequence is TGTGCCAGCAGTTACAGTCGGGGGGGATTGAACACTGAAGCTTTCTTT.

V is TRBV20-1 and J is TRBJ1-2, with 7 bases identical to TRBD1. With 6 bases clipped from V and 2 bases from J, the junction kept 9 bases outside the gene matches. This CDR3 contains 14 residues. Germline V gives CDR1 DFQATT, CDR2 SNEGSKA (reference sequence). CDR3 loop: CSALIQGRNYGYTF. CDR3 DNA sequence: TGCAGTGCCCTGATACAGGGGAGGAACTATGGCTACACCTTC.